The clone carrying this T cell receptor (beta chain) has just one count. TCRdb re-called the 5' RACE reads with MiXCR, one entry per CDR3 protein. The table includes 300,000 to 400,000 distinct CDR3 sequences, approximately 16% detected once. The data were taken from a study of T-cell memory formation after mild COVID-19. CDR3 size: 17 residues. V was clipped by 3 bases and J by 5 bases; unmatched bases: 14. Germline V gene data show CDR1 as SGHVS and CDR2 as FNYEAQ. The sequence derives from a man aged 18 to 35 who had mild COVID-19 (a few samples of this study predate the infection). Cell type and time point are not known. Sequenced sample: PBMCs or a T cell subset sorted from them (not recorded which). This sequence joins TRBV7-6 and TRBJ2-7; 9 bases align to TRBD1. This CDR3 reads CASSLAPTGTGFHEQYF. In DNA, the CDR3 is TGTGCCAGCAGCTTGGCCCCGACCGGGACAGGGTTTCACGAGCAGTACTTC.